This TCR beta chain comes out of a study of blood T cells in healthy people across ages (dated by TCRdb to about 2015). Background on the whole study: In model experiments, template switching captured roughly one uniquely barcoded TCR beta cDNA molecule for every two T cells. To track age-related changes in TCR beta repertoire diversity, the study relied on deep sequencing normalized with unique cDNA molecular identifiers. The donors were divided into four age groups: young (average approximately 16 years), middle-aged (approximately 42), aged (about 61) and long-lived (roughly 82). To avoid experimental bias, donors of different ages were spread randomly across the sequencing lanes. For two donors (one aged 18 to 30 and one aged 80 or older), the study analyzed two additional independent replicas of 1 million unique cDNA reads from the same blood draw.

The donors were 40 or so Caucasian individuals from Russia, aged about 6 to 95 years, who were systemically healthy. Each donor gave around 9.9 milliliters of peripheral blood, collected into EDTA-treated Vacutainer tubes. Ficoll-Paque density-gradient centrifugation was used to isolate PBMCs, with at least 6.5 million obtained per sample. Trizol reagent was used to extract total RNA from PBMCs, with at least 5 micrograms per sample. For every donor, an aliquot of PBMCs went through flow cytometry to measure the percentages of naive CD45RAhigh/CD27high T cells. The library was built by means of 5' RACE. Sequenced using an Illumina HiSeq 2500. A second roughly 7 to 11 cycle PCR used a sample-barcoded 5' primer and a J-beta primer mix. A template-switch 5' adaptor carrying 12 random nucleotides introduced a unique molecular identifier onto each TCR beta cDNA molecule. Each sample yielded at least 2.5 million CDR3-containing paired-end reads. The Mint cDNA synthesis kit, primed by a TRBC-specific oligonucleotide, was used to synthesize first-strand cDNA from all RNA. After uracil-DNA glycosylase treatment, a first 18-cycle PCR used universal primers M1SS and BC2_uni_R on all cDNA. The study's processing was this. For normalization, 1 million high-quality reads, each with a distinct molecular identifier, were randomly selected from each sample. Instead of being binned into consensus sequences, reads that shared molecular identifiers were thrown out. MiTCR, with a Q25 quality threshold and the strictest error-elimination algorithm, was used for CDR3 identification, clonotype clustering and error correction. A nonparametric unseen species model with Euler transformation was used to estimate a lower bound on total TCR beta diversity. TCRdb trimmed public reads at Q25 via fastp, called clones via MiXCR and kept in-frame beta chains. Every entry covers one CDR3 protein and lists the most common genes and DNA from its rows. TCRdb, not the original authors, processed these V and J calls. This sample holds about 650,000 distinct CDR3 sequences; roughly 30% were observed only once. Of the sample, 15% falls within the top ten clones.

Comment on this clonotype: Its binding antigen is unknown. No base quality values were provided; no much bigger clone lies one nucleotide off.

Study-level results and caveats: Conclusive comparison of naive and antigen-experienced compartments was prevented by the profiling of bulk unsorted PBMCs. The CMV infection status of donors was not known, potentially confounding age-related changes in expanded clonotypes. Estimates of total diversity based on one million sequenced T cells were regarded as lower bounds and as underestimates. The long-lived group showed more naive CD4+ T cells, fewer expanded clones and increased TCR diversity than the aged group, suggesting age selection. As age increased, observed TCR beta diversity per million T cells dropped in a roughly linear way, and a significant reduction was already evident by age 40. Observed TCR beta diversity correlated strongly with the percentage of naive T cells measured by flow cytometry.

Taken from the germline V gene, the CDR1 and CDR2 loops are SQVTM and ANQGSEA. Measured from the cysteine to the phenylalanine, the CDR3 is 16 residues long. The retained sequence is limited to the CDR3, 48 bases, with the frame set at the first base. The V and J ends are trimmed by 0 bases and 3 bases, leaving 18 bases between them. Specimen: blood. The sequence joins TRBV29-1 to TRBJ2-7, with TRBD2 as a weak D call on 5 bases. This clonotype was obtained from an elderly woman in good health. Donor details come from another sample of the same person, matched by shared clones. The DNA sequence is as follows: TGCAGCGTTGAAGATGTGAGGGAACTTACGTACTACGAGCAGTACTTC. It encodes CSVEDVRELTYYEQYF.